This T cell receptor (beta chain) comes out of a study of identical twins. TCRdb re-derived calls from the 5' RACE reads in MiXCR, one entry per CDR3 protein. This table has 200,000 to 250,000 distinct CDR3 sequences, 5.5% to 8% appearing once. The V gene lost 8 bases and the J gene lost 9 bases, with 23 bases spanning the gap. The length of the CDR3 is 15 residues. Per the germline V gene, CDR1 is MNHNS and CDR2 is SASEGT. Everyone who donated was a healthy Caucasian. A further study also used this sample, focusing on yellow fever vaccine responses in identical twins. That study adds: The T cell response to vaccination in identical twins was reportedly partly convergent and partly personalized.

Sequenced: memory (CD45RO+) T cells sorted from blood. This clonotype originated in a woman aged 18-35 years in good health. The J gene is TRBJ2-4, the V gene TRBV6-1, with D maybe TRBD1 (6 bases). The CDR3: CASGGLGRQRGIQYF. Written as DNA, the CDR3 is TGTGCCAGCGGGGGCTTAGGCAGACAACGGGGCATTCAGTACTTC.